This entry is about one T cell receptor (beta chain). These data are taken from a study of blood T cell repertoires in COVID-19. V shed 1 base and J shed 0 bases, with 10 bases lying between them. The CDR3 extends over 17 amino acids. Germline values: CDR1 MGHRA, CDR2 YSYEKL. In the original workflow: Amplification from reference gene primers served as the basis for estimated nucleated cell counts. The method was immunoSEQ multiplex PCR; TCRdb's version includes in-frame clones alone and lacks a portion of them. Clone size and the V and J calls come from that table; the DNA yielded D and trimming. Counted here are tens of thousands of clones, about nine tenths occurring once; the ten biggest clones make up approximately 5.4%.

The TCR comes from a man in his fifties or sixties with COVID-19, enrolled during active disease. The sample taken for sequencing was peripheral blood. The V and J genes are TRBV4-1 and TRBJ2-6; TRBD1 might be the D (5 bases). The DNA for the CDR3 is TGCGCCAGCAGCCAAGCATTCCAGGGCTCTGGGGCCAACGTCCTGACTTTC. Its translation: CASSQAFQGSGANVLTF.